The 2 T cell receptor beta chains below were found in one sample sequenced in a study of T cell responses to AZD1222 COVID-19 vaccine. Method: immunoSEQ multiplex PCR; TCRdb's copy keeps in-frame clones and lacks some. The repertoire holds 100,000 or so clones, with about 81% as singletons. The specimen comprised peripheral blood, sampled on day 0 of AZD1222 vaccination. The receptor source for this set is an adult in good health.

The chain employs TRBV9 and TRBJ1-2; 8 bases fit TRBD1. Germline assignment: CDR1 SGDLS and CDR2 YYNGEE. Trimming took 5 bases from V and 7 from J; bases not matched to a gene: 7. This CDR3 contains 13 residues. DNA for the CDR3: TGTGCCAGCAGTGCAGGGGGCGCCTCTGGCTACACCTTC. As protein: CASSAGGASGYTF.

The chain joins TRBV10-3 to TRBJ1-6, with 9 bases fitting TRBD1. J was trimmed by 9 bases and V by 2 bases; bases with no gene match: 5. The germline CDR1 and CDR2 sequences are ENHRY and SYGVKD. The CDR3 consists of 15 residues. The CDR3 loop is CAISEPGQGSSPLHF. The CDR3 nucleotides are TGTGCCATCAGTGAGCCCGGACAGGGGAGTTCACCCCTCCACTTT.